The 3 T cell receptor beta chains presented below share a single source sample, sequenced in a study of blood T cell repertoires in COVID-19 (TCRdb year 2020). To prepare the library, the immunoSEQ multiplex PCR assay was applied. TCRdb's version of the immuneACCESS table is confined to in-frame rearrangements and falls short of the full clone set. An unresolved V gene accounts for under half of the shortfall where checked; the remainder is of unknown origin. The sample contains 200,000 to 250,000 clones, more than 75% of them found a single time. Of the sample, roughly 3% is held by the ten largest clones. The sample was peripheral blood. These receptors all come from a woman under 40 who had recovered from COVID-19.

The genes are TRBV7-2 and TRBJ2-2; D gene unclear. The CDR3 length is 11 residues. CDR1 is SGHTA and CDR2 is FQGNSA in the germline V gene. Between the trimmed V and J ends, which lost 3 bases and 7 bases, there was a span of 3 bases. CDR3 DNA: TGTGCCAGCAGCTTCTACGGGGAGCTGTTTTTT. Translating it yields CASSFYGELFF.

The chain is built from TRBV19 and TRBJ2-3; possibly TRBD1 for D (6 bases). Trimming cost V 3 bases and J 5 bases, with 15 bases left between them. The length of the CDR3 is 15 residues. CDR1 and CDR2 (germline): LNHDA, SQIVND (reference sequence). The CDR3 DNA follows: TGTGCCAGTAGTATGCTCGGCAGGGGTCGAGATACGCAGTATTTT. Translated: CASSMLGRGRDTQYF.

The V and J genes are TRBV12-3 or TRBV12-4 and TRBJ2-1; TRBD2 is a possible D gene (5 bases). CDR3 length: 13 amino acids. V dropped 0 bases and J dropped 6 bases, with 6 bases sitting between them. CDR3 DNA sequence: TGTGCCAGCAGTTTAGCGAGGGCCAATGAGCAGTTCTTC. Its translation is CASSLARANEQFF.